This T cell receptor (beta chain) was observed in a study of spatial heterogeneity in lung cancer. Whole-study context: Raw sequencing reads included, on average, more than eight appearances of each unique TCR and UMI combination. Study conclusions and caveats: The number of expanded tumor alpha and beta chains correlated with mutation number. The counts of expanded TCRs, ubiquitous and regional, tracked ubiquitous and regional nonsynonymous mutations, respectively.

Single TCR cDNA molecules each had their own unique molecular identifier. Via MiXCR, TCRdb re-called the 5' RACE reads, giving one row per CDR3 protein. The sample lists 20,000 to 25,000 distinct CDR3 sequences, approximately 15% occurring once. Time point meaning: sample taken at primary tumor resection. Sequencing of whole RNA from tumor, nontumor lung or frozen PBMC involved no sorting. A few counts support this clonotype. Its antigen is currently unknown. The receptor was derived from a female donor with early-stage non-small cell lung cancer. The sample here was lung tumor tissue, taken at surgery.

This CDR3 reads CASSPSGTYNEQFF. The CDR3 DNA reads as TGTGCCAGCAGCCCTAGCGGGACATACAATGAGCAGTTCTTC. The chain employs TRBV9 and TRBJ2-1; 9 bases fit TRBD2. The junction had 3 bases not matched to a gene; V was cut back by 4 bases and J by 4 bases. This CDR3 spans 14 amino acids. The germline gives CDR1 SGDLS, CDR2 YYNGEE.